What follows are 24 T cell receptor beta chains derived from one specimen sequenced in a study of Ad26.COV2.S vaccination and SARS-CoV-2 variants. The treatment is: roughly 18 received Ad26.COV2.S at low or high dose, single or two shots; about 5 received placebo; per-sample allocation not given. Sampling happened 63 days after the first vaccine or placebo injection. Libraries were prepared by immunoSEQ multiplex PCR; TCRdb keeps only in-frame clonotypes and omits some of them. The sample lists 380,000 or so clones; roughly 90% were seen once. This sample comprised peripheral blood, obtained in a trial of Ad26.COV2.S vaccine versus placebo. The receptors originated from a person aged 18 to 59 who received the Ad26.COV2.S COVID-19 vaccine or a placebo.

The V gene is TRBV5-4, the J gene TRBJ2-2, with D unresolved. The CDR3 contains 13 residues. Germline CDR1 reads SGHNT; CDR2 reads YYREEE (reference sequence). V shed 2 bases and J shed 6 bases, with 8 bases lying between them. CDR3 sequence reads: CASSLELSGELFF. As DNA, the CDR3 is TGTGCCAGCAGCTTAGAACTATCCGGGGAGCTGTTTTTT.

This clone was seen a handful of times. CDR3 in DNA: TGTGCCAGCAGCCCCTCCTCCGGGGGCACCGAGCAGTACTTC. Translation: CASSPSSGGTEQYF. The rearrangement uses TRBV5-4 and TRBJ2-7; D might be TRBD1 or TRBD2, each matching 6 bases. With 4 bases removed from V and 6 bases from J, the gap between germline ends came to 17 bases. The CDR3 sequence is 14 residues long. The V gene's germline CDR1 is SGHNT and CDR2 YYREEE (reference sequence).

This rearrangement joins TRBV2 to TRBJ1-6; a weak D match, TRBD1 (5 bases). The CDR3 has 14 amino acids. The germline V gene encodes CDR1 SNHLY and CDR2 FYNNEI. The V gene lost 6 bases and the J gene lost 4 bases, with 10 bases spanning the gap. CDR3 sequence: CASRTDYYNSPLHF. The DNA of the CDR3 is TGTGCCAGCAGGACAGATTATTATAATTCACCCCTCCACTTT. Full variable domain (missing parts from reference TRBV2 and TRBJ1-6): EPEVTQTPSHQVTQMGQEVILRCVPISNHLYFYWYRQILGQKVEFLVSFYNNEISEKSEIFDDQFSVERPDGSNFTLKIRSTKLEDSAMYFCASRTDYYNSPLHFGNGTRLTVT.

The chain recombines TRBV6-5 with TRBJ1-6, with D possibly matching TRBD1 (5 bases). With 7 bases removed from V and 7 bases from J, the gap between germline ends came to 11 bases. The CDR3 has 13 amino acids. Looked up from germline, CDR1 is MNHEY and CDR2 is SVGAGI. This CDR3 reads CASKRGENSPLHF. The CDR3 DNA reads TGTGCCAGCAAAAGGGGCGAGAATTCACCCCTCCACTTT.

A note on this clone: Other DNA sequences from this sample encode an identical CDR3 as well. The V call is TRBV11-2, the J call TRBJ2-5; D is unresolved. Trimming shortened V by 6 bases and J by 5 bases, and 10 bases separated the two germline ends. The CDR3 length is 12 residues. From germline, CDR1 is SGHAT and CDR2 FQNNGV. CDR3 in amino acids: CASSLRRETQYF. The DNA for the CDR3 is TGTGCCAGCAGTTTAAGAAGGGAGACCCAGTACTTC.

CDR3 nucleotides: TGTGCCAGCAGCTTAGGCAGGACCGACTCCTACGAGCAGTACTTC. It translates to CASSLGRTDSYEQYF. The V gene is TRBV7-9, the J gene TRBJ2-7; D is unresolved. V lost 1 base and J lost 0, with 10 bases in between. CDR1 and CDR2 from the germline V gene are SEHNR and FQNEAQ (reference sequence). This CDR3 comprises 15 residues. Variable domain in full (rest from reference TRBV7-9 and TRBJ2-7): DTGVSQNPRHKITKRGQNVTFRCDPISEHNRLYWYRQTLGQGPEFLTYFQNEAQLEKSRLLSDRFSAERPKGSFSTLEIQRTEQGDSAMYLCASSLGRTDSYEQYFGPGTRLTVT.

Here the CDR3 reads CASSLVWRQETQYF. CDR3 DNA: TGCGCCAGCAGCTTGGTGTGGCGGCAAGAGACCCAGTACTTC. The rearrangement uses TRBV5-1 and TRBJ2-5; the D is unclear. Germline V lookup: CDR1 SGHRS, CDR2 YFSETQ. V was trimmed by 0 bases and J by 2 bases, leaving 8 bases between them. CDR3 length: 14 residues.

The CDR3 DNA follows: TGTGCCATCAGTGAGTCGGGGACTAGCGGGGGCTACGAGCAGTACTTC. Residues: CAISESGTSGGYEQYF. The rearrangement joins TRBV10-3 to TRBJ2-7; 14 bases are a match to TRBD2. V shed 0 bases and J 3 bases; nucleotides not matched to a gene: 1. The CDR3 has 16 residues. The germline V gene encodes CDR1 ENHRY and CDR2 SYGVKD.

The chain employs TRBV5-1 and TRBJ1-2; D gene ambiguous. The V end lost 4 bases, the J end lost 3 bases, and 7 bases lay between the germline ends. Per the germline V gene, CDR1 is SGHRS and CDR2 is YFSETQ. The CDR3 has 12 amino acids. CDR3 DNA sequence: TGCGCCAGCAGCACCGGCGACTATGGCTACACCTTC. This encodes CASSTGDYGYTF.

The chain is built from TRBV7-2 and TRBJ2-3; no firm D call. The CDR3 has 13 residues. The V end lost 5 bases, the J end lost 6 bases, and 12 bases lay between the germline ends. Germline CDR1 reads SGHTA; CDR2 reads FQGNSA. This CDR3 reads CASSLSRSDTQYF. The CDR3, as DNA: TGTGCCAGCAGCCTATCCAGGTCGGATACGCAGTATTTT.

V usage is TRBV5-1 and J usage is TRBJ1-1; D remains ambiguous. The CDR3 is 15 residues long. V was trimmed by 6 bases and J by 6 bases, leaving 21 bases between them. Germline loops: CDR1 SGHRS, CDR2 YFSETQ. For the CDR3, the DNA is TGCGCCAGCAACCCGGGCCCTCAGGCGGTCCCTGAAGCTTTCTTT. This sequence encodes CASNPGPQAVPEAFF.

This rearrangement joins TRBV14 to TRBJ2-4; tentative D call: TRBD1 (5 bases). CDR1 and CDR2 from the germline V gene are SGHDN and FVKESK. The CDR3 is 15 amino acids. V dropped 1 base and J dropped 0 bases, with 7 bases sitting between them. The CDR3 is CASSQGQLAKNIQYF. As DNA, the CDR3 is TGTGCCAGCAGCCAAGGACAGTTAGCCAAAAACATTCAGTACTTC.

The chain employs TRBV4-1 and TRBJ2-1; D is undetermined. V lost 0 bases and J 8 bases, leaving 8 bases between the germline ends. CDR3 size: 13 residues. Looked up from germline, CDR1 is MGHRA and CDR2 is YSYEKL. CDR3 bases: TGCGCCAGCAGCCAAGAACAGTTATATGAGCAGTTCTTC. Its protein product is CASSQEQLYEQFF.

This chain links TRBV9 with TRBJ2-2, with unresolved D. CDR3 length: 13 amino acids. CDR1 and CDR2 from the germline V gene are SGDLS and YYNGEE. V lost 0 bases and J 4 bases, leaving 4 bases between the germline ends. CDR3 sequence: CASSVDRTGELFF. The CDR3 bases are TGTGCCAGCAGCGTAGATCGCACCGGGGAGCTGTTTTTT.

As concerns this clone: One junction end does not reproduce the germline sequence, and a read error may be involved. This CDR3 is also generated by other DNA sequences in the sample. V and J are TRBV6-1 and TRBJ1-1, with a tentative D call TRBD1 (6 bases). This CDR3 region has 14 residues. Per germline, CDR1 MNHNS and CDR2 SASEGT. The DNA of the CDR3 is TGTGCCAGCAGTGAACTCCTCCGGGACACAGAAGCTTTCTTT. This encodes CASSELLRDTEAFF.

This sequence joins TRBV2 and TRBJ1-1, with D perhaps TRBD1 (5 bases). CDR3 length: 15 residues. V lost 5 bases to trimming and J lost 5 bases, with 18 bases between them. Germline V CDR1 and CDR2: SNHLY, FYNNEI. The CDR3 protein is CASSRFLVGGTEAFF. CDR3 DNA: TGTGCCAGCAGTAGATTTCTCGTTGGGGGGACTGAAGCTTTCTTT.

This clone came up once. This chain connects TRBV9 to TRBJ1-6; possible D gene TRBD1, 6 bases. In germline, CDR1 is SGDLS, CDR2 YYNGEE. This CDR3 contains 15 residues. The V end lost 1 base, the J end lost 7 bases, and 12 bases lay between the germline ends. DNA for the CDR3: TGTGCCAGCAGCGTAAACAGGGTTGGGAATTCACCCCTCCACTTT. It codes for CASSVNRVGNSPLHF.

The chain combines TRBV29-1 with TRBJ2-1, with 9 bases lining up with TRBD1. The CDR3 has 12 residues. With V trimmed by 7 bases and J by 6 bases, 4 bases remained unmatched. Per the germline V gene, CDR1 is SQVTM and CDR2 is ANQGSEA. CDR3 nucleotide sequence: TGCAGCGGACAGGGGGATTTCAATGAGCAGTTCTTC. Its protein is CSGQGDFNEQFF.

This clone has a single count. The chain joins TRBV7-2 to TRBJ2-7; D may be TRBD1 (5 bases). CDR3 length: 15 amino acids. CDR1 is SGHTA, CDR2 FQGNSA, per germline. V was shortened by 4 bases and J by 0 bases, with 13 bases between the two germline ends. This CDR3 is CASSSDRYISYEQYF. DNA of the CDR3: TGTGCCAGCAGCTCCGACAGATATATCTCCTACGAGCAGTACTTC.

The chain has TRBV27 and TRBJ2-2, with TRBD2 matching 8 bases. V lost 6 bases, J lost 3 bases, and 12 bases stayed unmatched. The germline CDR1 and CDR2 sequences are MNHEY and SMNVEV (reference sequence). CDR3 length: 17 residues. The CDR3 is CASSYRPGLDHTGELFF. In DNA form, the CDR3 reads TGTGCCAGCAGCTATCGTCCGGGACTAGACCACACCGGGGAGCTGTTTTTT.

The rearrangement joins TRBV9 to TRBJ2-7; 9 bases line up with TRBD1. The germline CDR1 and CDR2 sequences are SGDLS and YYNGEE. The CDR3 consists of 13 residues. The V segment lost 3 bases and the J segment 3 bases; nucleotides outside the gene matches: 1. The CDR3 is CASSEGQGYEQYF. CDR3 nucleotides: TGTGCCAGCAGCGAGGGACAGGGCTACGAGCAGTACTTC.

The chain uses TRBV3-1 (or the pseudogene TRBV3-2) and TRBJ1-4, with 8 bases that match TRBD1. The ends lost 6 bases at V and 4 bases at J; junction bases unmatched: 4. Germline CDR1 and CDR2: LGHDT and YNNKEL (reference sequence). This CDR3 spans 14 amino acids. The DNA of the CDR3 is TGTGCCAGCAGTCTACAGGGGGTTAATGAAAAACTGTTTTTT. Encoded protein: CASSLQGVNEKLFF.

This chain uses TRBV7-9 with TRBJ1-2, with 7 bases identical to TRBD1. Per germline, CDR1 SEHNR and CDR2 FQNEAQ (reference sequence). This CDR3 is built from 14 residues. V was clipped by 5 bases and J by 4 bases; unmatched bases: 7. CDR3 DNA sequence: TGTGCCAGCAGCAACGACAGGGAGGCCTATGGCTACACCTTC. Translating it yields CASSNDREAYGYTF.

This clone was seen only a few times. This chain's CDR3 is CASSFGLNTEAFF. The DNA for the CDR3 is TGTGCCAGCAGCTTCGGCCTGAACACTGAAGCTTTCTTT. The genes are TRBV11-3 and TRBJ1-1; D ambiguous. V lost 3 bases, J lost 0 bases, and 5 bases lay in between. The CDR3 covers 13 residues. Germline values: CDR1 SGHNT, CDR2 YENEEA.